This T cell receptor beta chain was identified in a study of cytomegalovirus exposure and HLA in healthy donors. Study findings and constraints: It was 150 or so TCR beta chains that were listed as cytomegalovirus-associated.

Germline-derived CDR1 and CDR2 are LNHDA and SQIVND (reference sequence). Trimming removed 3 bases from V and 3 bases from J, with 12 bases in between. There are 15 residues in the CDR3. With respect to this clone: The antigen remains unidentified.

The PCR ran on 60 Vbeta and 13 Jbeta primers. This table comes from immunoSEQ multiplex PCR, and its TCRdb copy is limited to in-frame clones, with some not included. The sample consists of approximately 110,000 clones, about 80% of them appearing once. This chain uses TRBV19 with TRBJ2-1, with D possibly matching TRBD2 (7 bases). Sequenced input: PBMCs. The source is a woman in her twenties or thirties in good health and CMV-seropositive. CDR3 sequence reads: CASSMSGGLYNEQFF. The CDR3 nucleotides are TGTGCCAGTAGTATGTCGGGGGGCCTCTACAATGAGCAGTTCTTC.